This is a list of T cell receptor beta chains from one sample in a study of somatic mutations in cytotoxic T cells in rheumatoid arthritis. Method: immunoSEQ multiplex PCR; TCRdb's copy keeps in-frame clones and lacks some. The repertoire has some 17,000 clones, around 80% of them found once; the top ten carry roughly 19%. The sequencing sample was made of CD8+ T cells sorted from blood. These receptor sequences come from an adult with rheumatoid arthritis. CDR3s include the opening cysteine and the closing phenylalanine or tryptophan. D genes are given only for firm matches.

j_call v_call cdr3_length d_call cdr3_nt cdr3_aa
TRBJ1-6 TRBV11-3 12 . TGTGCCAGCAGCTACCAGGGATCACCCCTCCACTTT CASSYQGSPLHF
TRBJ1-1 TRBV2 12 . TGTGCCAGCAGTCTTCACAAAACTGAAGCTTTCTTT CASSLHKTEAFF
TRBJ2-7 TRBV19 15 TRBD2 TGTGCCAGTAGTATAGGTAGCGGGAGGGCCTACGAGCAGTACTTC CASSIGSGRAYEQYF
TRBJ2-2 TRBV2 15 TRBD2 TGTGCCAGCAGGCCCCTAGCGGGGAACACCGGGGAGCTGTTTTTT CASRPLAGNTGELFF
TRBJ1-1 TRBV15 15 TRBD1 TGTGCCACCAGCAGAGAGGGGACAGGGGACACTGAAGCTTTCTTT CATSREGTGDTEAFF
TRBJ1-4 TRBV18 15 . TGTGCCAGCTCACCCCCCCTGCGGCGAGGTGAAAAACTGTTTTTT CASSPPLRRGEKLFF
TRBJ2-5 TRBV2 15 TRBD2 TGTGCCAGCAGTGATACCCGGGGGGACCAAGAGACCCAGTACTTC CASSDTRGDQETQYF
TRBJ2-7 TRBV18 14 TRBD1 TGTGCCAGCTCACCAGGGACAGGGACCTACGAGCAGTACTTC CASSPGTGTYEQYF
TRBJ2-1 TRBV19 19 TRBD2 TGTGCCAGTAGACATAGCGGGAGCGGAGAGTGGAGCTCCTACAATGAGCAGTTCTTC CASRHSGSGEWSSYNEQFF
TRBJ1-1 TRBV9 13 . TGTGCCAGCAGCGTAGGGGATAACACTGAAGCTTTCTTT CASSVGDNTEAFF
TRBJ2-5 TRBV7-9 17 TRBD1 TGTGCCAGCAGCCCCCACGACAGGGTTCGCGCAATGGAGACCCAGTACTTC CASSPHDRVRAMETQYF
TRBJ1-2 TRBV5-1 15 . TGCGCCAGCAGCTTGGAGGCAACCCCGGCCCTTGGCTACACCTTC CASSLEATPALGYTF
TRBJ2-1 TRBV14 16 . TGTGCCAGCAGCCAAGCTCCAGGGAGCTCCTACAATGAGCAGTTCTTC CASSQAPGSSYNEQFF